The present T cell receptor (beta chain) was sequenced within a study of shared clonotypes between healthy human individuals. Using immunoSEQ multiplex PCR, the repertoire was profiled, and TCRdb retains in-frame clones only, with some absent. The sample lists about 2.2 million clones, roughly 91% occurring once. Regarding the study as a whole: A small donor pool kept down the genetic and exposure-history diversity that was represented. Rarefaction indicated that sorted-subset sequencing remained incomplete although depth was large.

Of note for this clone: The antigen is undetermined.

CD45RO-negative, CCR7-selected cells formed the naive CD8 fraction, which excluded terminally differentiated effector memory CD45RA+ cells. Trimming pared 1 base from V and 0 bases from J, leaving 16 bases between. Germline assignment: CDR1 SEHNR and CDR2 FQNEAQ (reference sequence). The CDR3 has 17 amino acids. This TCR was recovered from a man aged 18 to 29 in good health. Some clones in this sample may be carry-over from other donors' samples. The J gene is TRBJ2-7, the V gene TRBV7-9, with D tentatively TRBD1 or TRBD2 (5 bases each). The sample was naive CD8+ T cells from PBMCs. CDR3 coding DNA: TGTGCCAGCAGCTTAGGTGCGGTCGGGGCTTACTCCTACGAGCAGTACTTC. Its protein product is CASSLGAVGAYSYEQYF.